This T cell receptor beta chain was profiled in a study of T-cell reconstitution after alpha-beta-depleted transplantation in children. Preparation of the TCRbeta library was carried out with unique molecular identifiers. TCRdb recomputed calls from the PCR reads with MiXCR, one row per CDR3 protein. The sample yields 450,000 to 550,000 distinct CDR3 sequences, over 10% seen once. This CDR3 is 15 amino acids long. Trimming cost V 0 bases and J 1 base, with 6 bases left between them. Germline V gives CDR1 MNHEY, CDR2 SMNVEV (reference sequence). The sequencing here drew on PBMCs, mostly from graft donor cells, taken 180 days after TCRalphabeta/CD19-depleted stem cell transplant. The gene calls are TRBV27 and TRBJ1-4; no reliable D call. The receptor was isolated from a female patient between 2 and 15 years old who had a stem cell transplant for aplastic anemia, so the T cells may come from the graft donor. CDR3 sequence reads: CASSLSGRTNEKLFF. The CDR3, as DNA: TGTGCCAGCAGTTTATCGGGCAGAACTAATGAAAAACTGTTTTTT.